What follows is one TCR beta chain and its context. These data originate in a study of blood T cell repertoires in COVID-19. The V gene end was trimmed by 4 bases and the J gene end by 0 bases; junction bases not matched to a gene: 4. Germline CDR1 reads SEHNR; CDR2 reads FQNEAQ (reference sequence). This CDR3 comprises 16 residues. The method was immunoSEQ multiplex PCR; TCRdb's version includes in-frame clones alone and lacks a portion of them. The sample consists of around 260,000 clones, more than 85% of them appearing once. V gene TRBV7-9 combines with J gene TRBJ2-1, with TRBD1 matching over 9 bases. The clonotype was recovered from a woman aged 60-75 years with COVID-19, enrolled during active disease. The sequenced material came from peripheral blood. The CDR3 DNA follows: TGTGCCAGCAGCTCCGGGACAGGGAGCTCCTACAATGAGCAGTTCTTC. It encodes CASSSGTGSSYNEQFF.